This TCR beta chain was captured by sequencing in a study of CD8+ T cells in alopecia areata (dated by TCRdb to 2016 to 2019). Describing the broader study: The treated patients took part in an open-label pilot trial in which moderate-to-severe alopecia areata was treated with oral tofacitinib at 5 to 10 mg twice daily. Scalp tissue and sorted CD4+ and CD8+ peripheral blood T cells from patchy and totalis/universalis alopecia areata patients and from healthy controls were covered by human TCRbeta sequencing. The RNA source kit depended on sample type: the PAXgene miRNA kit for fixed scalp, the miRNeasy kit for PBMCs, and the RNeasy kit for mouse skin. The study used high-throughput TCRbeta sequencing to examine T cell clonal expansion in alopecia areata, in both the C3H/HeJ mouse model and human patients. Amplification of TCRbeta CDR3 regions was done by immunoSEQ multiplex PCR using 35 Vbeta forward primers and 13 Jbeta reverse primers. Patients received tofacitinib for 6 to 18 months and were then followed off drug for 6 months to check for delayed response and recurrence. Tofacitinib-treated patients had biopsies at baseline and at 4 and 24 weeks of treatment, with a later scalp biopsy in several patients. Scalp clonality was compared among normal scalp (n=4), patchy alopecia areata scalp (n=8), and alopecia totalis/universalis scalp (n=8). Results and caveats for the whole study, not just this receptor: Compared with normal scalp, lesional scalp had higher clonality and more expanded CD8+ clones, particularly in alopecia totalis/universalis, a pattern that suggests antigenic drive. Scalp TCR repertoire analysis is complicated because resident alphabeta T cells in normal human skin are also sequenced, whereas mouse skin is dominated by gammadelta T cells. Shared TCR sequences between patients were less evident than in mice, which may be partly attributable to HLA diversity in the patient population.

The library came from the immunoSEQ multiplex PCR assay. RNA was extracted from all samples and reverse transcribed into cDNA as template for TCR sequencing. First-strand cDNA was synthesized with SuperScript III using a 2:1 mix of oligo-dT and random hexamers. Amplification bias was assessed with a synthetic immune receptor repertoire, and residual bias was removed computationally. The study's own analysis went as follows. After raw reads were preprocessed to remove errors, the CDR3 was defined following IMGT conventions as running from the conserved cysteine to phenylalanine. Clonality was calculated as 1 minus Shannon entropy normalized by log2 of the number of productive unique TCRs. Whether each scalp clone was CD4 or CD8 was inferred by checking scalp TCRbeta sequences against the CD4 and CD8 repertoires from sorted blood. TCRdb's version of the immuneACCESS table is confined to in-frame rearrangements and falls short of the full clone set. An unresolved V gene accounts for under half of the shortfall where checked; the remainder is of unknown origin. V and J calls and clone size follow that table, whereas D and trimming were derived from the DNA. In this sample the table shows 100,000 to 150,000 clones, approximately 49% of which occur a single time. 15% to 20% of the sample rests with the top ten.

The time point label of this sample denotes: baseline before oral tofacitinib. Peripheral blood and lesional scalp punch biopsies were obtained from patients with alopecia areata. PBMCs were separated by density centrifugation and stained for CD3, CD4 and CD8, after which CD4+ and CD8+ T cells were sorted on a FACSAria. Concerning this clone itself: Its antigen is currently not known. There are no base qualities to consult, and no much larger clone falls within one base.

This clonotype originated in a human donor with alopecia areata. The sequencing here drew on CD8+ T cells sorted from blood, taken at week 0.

The nucleotide sequence reads TGTGCCAGCAGTTCCTCTTTTGGGGGGGCACCAGATACGCAGTATTTT. Translated, this gives CASSSSFGGAPDTQYF. The chain is made from TRBV27 and TRBJ2-3, with TRBD2 perhaps the D gene, on 7 matching bases. The V end loses 4 bases and the J end loses 4 bases, and a stretch of 18 bases separates them. Counted from cysteine to phenylalanine, this CDR3 has 16 amino acids. Just the 48-base CDR3 DNA is kept, in frame starting at base 1. CDR1 is given as MNHEY and CDR2 as SMNVEV, both from the germline V gene (reference sequence).